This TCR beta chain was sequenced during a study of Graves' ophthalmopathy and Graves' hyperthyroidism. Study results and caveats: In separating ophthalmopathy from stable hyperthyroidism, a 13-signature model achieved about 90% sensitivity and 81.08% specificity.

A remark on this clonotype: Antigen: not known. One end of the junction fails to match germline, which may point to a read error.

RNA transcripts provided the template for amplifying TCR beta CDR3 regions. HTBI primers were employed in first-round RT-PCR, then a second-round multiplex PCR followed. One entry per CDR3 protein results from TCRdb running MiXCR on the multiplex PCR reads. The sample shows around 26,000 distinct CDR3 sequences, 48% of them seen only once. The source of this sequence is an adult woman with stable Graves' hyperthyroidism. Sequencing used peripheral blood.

The CDR3: CASSEQRESCNERFF. DNA for the CDR3: TGTGCCAGCAGTGAACAGCGGGAGAGCTGCAATGAGCGGTTCTTC. The chain carries TRBV28 and TRBJ2-1; 8 bases are shared with TRBD2. The germline V gene has CDR1 MDHEN and CDR2 SYDVKM. This CDR3 has 15 residues.